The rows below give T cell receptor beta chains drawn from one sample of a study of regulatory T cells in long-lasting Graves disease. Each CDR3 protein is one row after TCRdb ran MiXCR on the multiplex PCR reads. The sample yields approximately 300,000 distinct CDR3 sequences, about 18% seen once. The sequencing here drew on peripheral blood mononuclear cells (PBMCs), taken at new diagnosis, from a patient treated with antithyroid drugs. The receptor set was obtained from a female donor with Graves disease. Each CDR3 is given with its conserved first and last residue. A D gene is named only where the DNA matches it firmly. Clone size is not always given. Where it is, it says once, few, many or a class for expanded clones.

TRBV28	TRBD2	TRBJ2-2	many	TGTGCCAGCAGTAGACTAGCGGTGAACACCGGGGAGCTGTTTTTT	CASSRLAVNTGELFF
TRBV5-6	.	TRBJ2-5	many	TGTGCCAGCAGGTATCAAAGGGTCGGACGGACCCAGTACTTC	CASRYQRVGRTQYF
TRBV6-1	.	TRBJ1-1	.	TGTGCCAGCCACGAATTTGCTGAAGCTTTCTTT	CASHEFAEAFF
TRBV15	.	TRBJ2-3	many	TGTGCCACCAGCAGATCGGGGGAGACAGATACGCAGTATTTT	CATSRSGETDTQYF
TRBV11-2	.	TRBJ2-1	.	TGTGCCAGCAGCTTAGCGGCGGGCAATACGTACAATGAGCAGTTCTTC	CASSLAAGNTYNEQFF
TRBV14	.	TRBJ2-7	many	TGTGCCAGCAGCCAAGGAAAGATGTGGTACGAGCAGTACTTC	CASSQGKMWYEQYF
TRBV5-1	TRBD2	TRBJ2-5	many	TGCGCCAGCAGCCTAACCGGGACTAGCTCCGAGACCCAGTACTTC	CASSLTGTSSETQYF
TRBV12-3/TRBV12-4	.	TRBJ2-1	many	TGTGCCAGCAGCCAACTCAGACCCACTAATGAGCAGTTCTTC	CASSQLRPTNEQFF
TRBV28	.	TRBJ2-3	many	TGTGCCAGCAGCCCGCCAGGTTCGGGTACGCAGTATTTT	CASSPPGSGTQYF
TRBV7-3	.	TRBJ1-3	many	TGTGCCAGCAGCTTTAGATACAATGGAAACACCATATATTTT	CASSFRYNGNTIYF
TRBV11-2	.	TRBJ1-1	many	TGTGCCAGCAGCCCTAAAGTGGGGATCGGCACTGAAGCTTTCTTT	CASSPKVGIGTEAFF
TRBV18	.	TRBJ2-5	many	TGTGCCAGCTCACCACGGGAGCTCGCAGAGACCCAGTACTTC	CASSPRELAETQYF
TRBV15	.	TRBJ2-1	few	TGTGCCACCAGCAGAGATGCTAGGGGATATGAGCAGTTCTTC	CATSRDARGYEQFF
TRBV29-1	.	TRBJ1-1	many	TGCAGCGTTCGGGTTAGGGTGAACACTGAAGCTTTCTTT	CSVRVRVNTEAFF
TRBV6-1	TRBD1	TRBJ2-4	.	TGTGCCAGCAGTCCTCTGGGGACAGGGTTGACAAACATTCAGTACTTC	CASSPLGTGLTNIQYF
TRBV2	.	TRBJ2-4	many	TGTGCCAGCAGTGGGGACGGCTACAAAAACATTCAGTACTTC	CASSGDGYKNIQYF
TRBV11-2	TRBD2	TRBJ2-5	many	TGTGCCAGCAGCCCACAGGGACTAGCGGTCCAAGAGACCCAGTACTTC	CASSPQGLAVQETQYF
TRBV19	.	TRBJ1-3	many	TGTGCCAGTAGTATAGAGAACACCATATATTTT	CASSIENTIYF
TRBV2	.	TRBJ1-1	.	TGTGCCAGCAGTCCCCGGGGGGCTGGTGACGCTGAAGCTTTCTTT	CASSPRGAGDAEAFF
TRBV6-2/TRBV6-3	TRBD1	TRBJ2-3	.	TGTGCCAGCAGCGTCGGTGGACAGGGCCCAGATACGCAGTATTTT	CASSVGGQGPDTQYF
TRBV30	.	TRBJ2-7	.	TGTGCCTGGAGTGGGCAGGTGAGGAAGCCGAGCTACGAGCAGTACTTC	CAWSGQVRKPSYEQYF
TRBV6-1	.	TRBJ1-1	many	TGTGCCAGCAGTCAAAGGGGGGGAATCGGTACTGAAGCTTTCTTT	CASSQRGGIGTEAFF
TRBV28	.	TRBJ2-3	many	TGTGCCAGCAGTTTATTAGACAGTACAGATACGCAGTATTTT	CASSLLDSTDTQYF
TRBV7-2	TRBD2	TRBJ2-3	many	TGTGCCAGCAGCACCCAAGTAGCGGCTAGCGGTCGTACAGATACGCAGTATTTT	CASSTQVAASGRTDTQYF
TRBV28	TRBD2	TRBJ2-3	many	TGTGCCAGCAGAGTCGGGGGGGCGGGCACAGATACGCAGTATTTT	CASRVGGAGTDTQYF
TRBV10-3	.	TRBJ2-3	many	TGTGCCATCAGTAATGCAGATACGCAGTATTTT	CAISNADTQYF
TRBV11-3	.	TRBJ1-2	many	TGTGCCAGCAGCCTAGAAGGCGGGGGTTCTTGGTATGGCTACACCTTC	CASSLEGGGSWYGYTF
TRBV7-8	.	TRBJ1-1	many	TGTGCCAGCAGCTTGGGAGTCTCTGAAGCTTTCTTT	CASSLGVSEAFF
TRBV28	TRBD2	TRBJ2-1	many	TGTGCCAGCAGTCCACGACCGGGACTAGCGGGAGAGGGTGAGCAGTTCTTC	CASSPRPGLAGEGEQFF
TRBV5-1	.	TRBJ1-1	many	TGCGCCAGCAGCTTAACTGGGGGGTATGAAGCTTTCTTT	CASSLTGGYEAFF
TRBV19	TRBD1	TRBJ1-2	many	TGTGCCAGTACCAGGGGACAGGGTAGCAGTGGCTACACCTTC	CASTRGQGSSGYTF
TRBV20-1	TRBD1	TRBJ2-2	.	TGCAGTGCTAGTCGGGGACAGGGCTCCACCGGGGAGCTGTTTTTT	CSASRGQGSTGELFF
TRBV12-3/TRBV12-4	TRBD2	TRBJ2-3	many	TGTGCCAGCAGTGCCGGGACTAGCGGGAGGAGGGGCACAGATACGCAGTATTTT	CASSAGTSGRRGTDTQYF
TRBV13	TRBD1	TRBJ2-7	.	TGTGCCAGCAGCTCTACCCGGGGACAGCTCTACGAGCAGTACTTC	CASSSTRGQLYEQYF
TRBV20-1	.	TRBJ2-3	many	TGCAGTGCTAGACACAGGGAGGCGGGAGCGGAAGATACGCAGTATTTT	CSARHREAGAEDTQYF
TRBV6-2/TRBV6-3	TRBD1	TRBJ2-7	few	TGTGCCAGCAGTGAAGCTCAGGGGGCGTCCCACGAGCAGTACTTC	CASSEAQGASHEQYF
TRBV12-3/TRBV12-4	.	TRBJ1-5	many	TGTGCCAGCAGCCGTGCAGGGGTGGCCGGCAATCAGCCCCAGCATTTT	CASSRAGVAGNQPQHF